This TCR beta chain was recovered during a study of vaccination and CD4 T cells after COVID-19. Cultured CD4+ T-cell DNA underwent Oncomine TCR Beta short-read sequencing. TCRdb itself ran the PCR reads through MiXCR, one entry per CDR3 protein. Among tens of thousands of distinct CDR3 sequences listed, 45% to 65% were seen once. This CDR3 has 13 residues. CDR1 is MDHEN and CDR2 is SYDVKM in the germline V gene. Trimming shortened V by 2 bases and J by 13 bases, and 15 bases separated the two germline ends. Sample treatment: approximately 10-day PBMC culture with coronavirus spike peptide pools or control peptides (ViraFEST assay). On this clonotype: What it recognizes is unknown.

The sample comprised CD4+ T cells from blood, cultured in vitro. J is TRBJ2-1 and V is TRBV28; D is possibly TRBD2 (6 bases). The TCR comes from a human donor who had recovered from COVID-19. DNA for the CDR3: TGTGCCAGCAGTTTACCAGACCGGAGGGCCCAGTTCTTC. It yields the protein CASSLPDRRAQFF.